This paragraph reports one T cell receptor (beta chain). Its antigen is unknown. This sample is drawn from a study of T-cell reconstitution after alpha-beta-depleted transplantation in children. Study-wide points: Some patients' high day-60 TCRbeta diversity was attributed to recipient cells surviving conditioning. Fresh T-cell production supplied most of the T-cell counts and diversity seen one year after transplant. About two months after transplant, alpha-beta T cells reportedly came from several hundred expanded graft clones.

The V gene end was trimmed by 5 bases and the J gene end by 7 bases; junction bases not matched to a gene: 7. Germline V gene data show CDR1 as MNHEY and CDR2 as SVGEGT. The CDR3 extends over 15 amino acids. Researchers prepared the TCRbeta library using unique molecular identifiers, the study reports. MiXCR, run by TCRdb on the PCR reads, gives a single entry per CDR3 protein. The top ten clones hold about 4.8% of a sample with approximately 230,000 distinct CDR3 sequences, 20% to 30% of them seen once. Source: PBMCs, mostly from graft donor cells, taken 360 days after TCRalphabeta/CD19-depleted stem cell transplant. This clonotype was sampled from a female patient between 2 and 15 years old who had a stem cell transplant for congenital amegakaryocytic thrombocytopenia, so the T cells may come from the graft donor. The rearrangement links TRBV6-2 or TRBV6-3 to TRBJ1-6; TRBD1 aligns across 8 bases. The DNA of the CDR3 is TGTGCCAGCAGTACCGTGACAGGGGTGAATTCACCCCTCCACTTT. This sequence encodes CASSTVTGVNSPLHF.